Described below is a single T cell receptor (beta chain) sequence and its context. Antigen specificity is unknown. CDR3 length equals 14 residues. Germline loops: CDR1 SQVTM, CDR2 ANQGSEA. The V end was cut by 4 bases, the J end by 6 bases, with 15 bases between. These data are taken from a study of T cell clonotyping in hematopoietic cell transplantation. Profiled with immunoSEQ multiplex PCR; TCRdb holds only in-frame clones, not every one. The sample records tens of thousands of clones, about 96% being singletons. Study results and limitations: Without cell sorting, CD4 versus CD8 contributions remain unresolved. Recipient TCR diversity dropped after transplant; expanded clonotypes rose from day 30 to 180.

The sample taken for sequencing was peripheral blood mononuclear cells. The TCR originated in a man aged 25 to 40 in good health. Some clones in this sample may be carry-over from other donors' samples. The chain employs TRBV29-1 and TRBJ2-2; a possible D gene is TRBD2 (5 bases). The CDR3 region has the DNA TGCAGCGTTGCTCGGACGGGGTTGGCCGGGGAGCTGTTTTTT. It is translated as CSVARTGLAGELFF.